This T cell receptor beta chain emerged from a study of T-cell reconstitution after alpha-beta-depleted transplantation in children (TCRdb year 2016). Broadly, across the study: The study quantitatively tracked T-cell immune reconstitution after TCRalphabeta/CD19-depleted allogeneic hematopoietic cell transplantation in children using TCR repertoire profiling.

CDR1 and CDR2 (DFQATT, SNEGSKA) derive from the germline V gene (reference sequence). Spanning cysteine to phenylalanine, the CDR3 consists of 12 amino acids. Left in the record is the CDR3 DNA by itself, 36 bases read in frame from the first base. The table lists this clonotype with a few counts. The clone's antigen remains unknown. Per-nucleotide qualities are absent, and no much larger clonotype sits a single base away. Library generation was performed with PCR. Sequencing instrument: Illumina HiSeq 2500. TCR library preparation used molecular barcoding, with unique molecular identifiers applied to normalize quantification of the TCRbeta repertoire. TCRdb redid the processing of the public reads, applying fastp at Q25 and MiXCR, and retained in-frame beta chains. Every CDR3 protein is listed once, alongside the most common genes and DNA of its rows. The sample records about 200,000 distinct CDR3 sequences, roughly 15% of which are singletons. Jointly, the top ten make up approximately 13% of the sample.

This receptor chain uses TRBV20-1 and TRBJ1-2; the central 9 bases match TRBD1. The sequences come from PBMCs from the stem cell graft donor, collected from the stem cell graft. This sequence originates from a human donor who donated a stem cell graft to a child with acute lymphoblastic leukemia. In nucleotides, the sequence is TGCAGCATTCTACAGGGGGCGCGAGGCTACACCTTC. The encoded protein is CSILQGARGYTF.